The rows below give T cell receptor beta chains drawn from one sample of a study of identical twins. Using its own MiXCR run on the 5' RACE reads, TCRdb lists one record per CDR3 protein. Of around 300,000 distinct CDR3 sequences listed, more than 6.5% were seen once; the top ten hold over 2%. This sample was also put to use in a study of yellow fever vaccine responses in identical twins.

Sequencing used memory (CD45RO+) T cells sorted from blood. The receptors here all came from a woman aged 18-29 years in good health. Both conserved end residues are part of each CDR3. D genes are given only for firm matches. Size is omitted from some rows. Given values are once, few, many or a class for expanded clones.

d_gene: .; j_gene: TRBJ2-2; abundance: many; v_gene: TRBV12-3/TRBV12-4; CDR3aa: CASSLGTNGVGELFF; CDR3nt: TGTGCCAGCAGTTTGGGGACCAACGGGGTCGGGGAGCTGTTTTTT
d_gene: .; j_gene: TRBJ2-1; abundance: few; v_gene: TRBV9; CDR3aa: CASSADTGWASEQFF; CDR3nt: TGTGCCAGCAGCGCCGACACGGGGTGGGCCAGTGAGCAGTTCTTC
d_gene: .; j_gene: TRBJ1-1; abundance: .; v_gene: TRBV11-2; CDR3aa: CASSLTQLNTEAFF; CDR3nt: TGTGCCAGCAGCTTGACACAGTTGAACACTGAAGCTTTCTTT
d_gene: TRBD2; j_gene: TRBJ2-3; abundance: many; v_gene: TRBV10-2; CDR3aa: CAVCGRISDTQYF; CDR3nt: TGCGCAGTCTGCGGGAGGATCTCAGATACGCAGTATTTT
d_gene: TRBD1; j_gene: TRBJ2-2; abundance: few; v_gene: TRBV4-2; CDR3aa: CASSLYRQGGTGELFF; CDR3nt: TGTGCCAGCAGCCTCTACCGACAGGGGGGCACCGGGGAGCTGTTTTTT
d_gene: TRBD1; j_gene: TRBJ2-5; abundance: .; v_gene: TRBV20-1; CDR3aa: CSGMRGTGGLETQYF; CDR3nt: TGCAGTGGGATGAGGGGGACAGGGGGCTTGGAGACCCAGTACTTC
d_gene: .; j_gene: TRBJ1-4; abundance: many; v_gene: TRBV15; CDR3aa: CATRRDGADEKLFF; CDR3nt: TGTGCCACCAGACGGGACGGAGCAGATGAAAAACTGTTTTTT
d_gene: .; j_gene: TRBJ2-7; abundance: many; v_gene: TRBV4-1; CDR3aa: CASSQSWGYEQYF; CDR3nt: TGCGCCAGCAGCCAATCTTGGGGCTACGAGCAGTACTTC
d_gene: TRBD1; j_gene: TRBJ2-7; abundance: .; v_gene: TRBV6-1; CDR3aa: CASRTGYHEQYF; CDR3nt: TGTGCCAGCAGGACAGGGTACCACGAGCAGTACTTC
d_gene: TRBD1; j_gene: TRBJ2-7; abundance: few; v_gene: TRBV25-1; CDR3aa: CASSGRTGNHEQYF; CDR3nt: TGTGCCAGCAGTGGGAGGACAGGGAACCACGAGCAGTACTTC
d_gene: TRBD2; j_gene: TRBJ2-3; abundance: .; v_gene: TRBV4-2; CDR3aa: CASSHRTSSTDTQYF; CDR3nt: TGTGCCAGCAGCCATAGGACTAGCAGCACAGATACGCAGTATTTT
d_gene: .; j_gene: TRBJ2-1; abundance: many; v_gene: TRBV28; CDR3aa: CASSLPGVPNEQFF; CDR3nt: TGTGCCAGCAGTCTCCCAGGAGTCCCCAATGAGCAGTTCTTC
d_gene: TRBD2; j_gene: TRBJ2-3; abundance: .; v_gene: TRBV7-2; CDR3aa: CASSSIGSGGGTQYF; CDR3nt: TGTGCCAGCAGCTCTATTGGCAGCGGGGGCGGAACGCAGTATTTT
d_gene: .; j_gene: TRBJ1-5; abundance: medium-sized; v_gene: TRBV5-1; CDR3aa: CASSLGSNQPQHF; CDR3nt: TGTGCCAGCAGCCTAGGTTCGAATCAGCCCCAGCATTTT
d_gene: TRBD1; j_gene: TRBJ2-5; abundance: many; v_gene: TRBV10-3; CDR3aa: CAISGTGQQETQYF; CDR3nt: TGTGCCATCAGTGGTACGGGACAGCAAGAGACCCAGTACTTC
d_gene: .; j_gene: TRBJ2-5; abundance: few; v_gene: TRBV7-6; CDR3aa: CASSLVEGKKTQYF; CDR3nt: TGTGCCAGCAGCTTAGTTGAGGGGAAAAAAACCCAGTACTTC
d_gene: .; j_gene: TRBJ2-3; abundance: few; v_gene: TRBV20-1; CDR3aa: CSARGPNTDTQYF; CDR3nt: TGCAGTGCTAGAGGGCCGAACACAGATACGCAGTATTTT